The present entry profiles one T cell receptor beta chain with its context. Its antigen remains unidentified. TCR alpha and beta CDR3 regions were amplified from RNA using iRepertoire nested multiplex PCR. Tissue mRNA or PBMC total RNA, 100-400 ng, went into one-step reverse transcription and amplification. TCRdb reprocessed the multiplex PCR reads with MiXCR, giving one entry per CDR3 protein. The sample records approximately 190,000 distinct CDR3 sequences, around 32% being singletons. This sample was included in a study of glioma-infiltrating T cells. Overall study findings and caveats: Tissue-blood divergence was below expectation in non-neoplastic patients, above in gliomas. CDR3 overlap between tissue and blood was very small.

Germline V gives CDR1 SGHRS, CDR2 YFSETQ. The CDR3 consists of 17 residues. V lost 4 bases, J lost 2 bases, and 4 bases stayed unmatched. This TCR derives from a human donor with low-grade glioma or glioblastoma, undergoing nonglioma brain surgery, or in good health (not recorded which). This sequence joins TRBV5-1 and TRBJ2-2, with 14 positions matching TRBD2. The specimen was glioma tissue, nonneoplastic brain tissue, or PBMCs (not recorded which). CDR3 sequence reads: CASSPGTSGRNTGELFF. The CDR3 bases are TGCGCCAGCAGCCCGGGGACTAGCGGGAGAAACACCGGGGAGCTGTTTTTT.